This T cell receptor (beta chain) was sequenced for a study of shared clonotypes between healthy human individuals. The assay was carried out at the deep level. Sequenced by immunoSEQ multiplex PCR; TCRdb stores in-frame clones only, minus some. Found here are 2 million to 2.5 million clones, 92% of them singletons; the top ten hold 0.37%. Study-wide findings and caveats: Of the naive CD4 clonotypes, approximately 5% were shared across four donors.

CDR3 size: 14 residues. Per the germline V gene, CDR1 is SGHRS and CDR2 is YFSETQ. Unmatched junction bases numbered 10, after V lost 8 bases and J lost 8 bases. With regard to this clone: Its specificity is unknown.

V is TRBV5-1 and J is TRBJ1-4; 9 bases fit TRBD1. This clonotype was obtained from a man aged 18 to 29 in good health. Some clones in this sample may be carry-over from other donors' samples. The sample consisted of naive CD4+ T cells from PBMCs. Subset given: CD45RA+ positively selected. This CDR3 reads CASSRDREEEKLFF. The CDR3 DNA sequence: TGCGCCAGTAGCCGGGACAGGGAAGAGGAAAAACTGTTTTTT.